This TCR beta chain was observed in a study of blood T cell repertoires in COVID-19. For the study at large: PBMCs, B-cell-depleted T cells, or T cells were the source of the cDNA or gDNA that made up the material.

In the authors' methods: Estimates of nucleated cell counts were drawn from the amplification of reference gene primers. Clones were sequenced by immunoSEQ multiplex PCR, and TCRdb holds only the in-frame ones, with some missing. The V and J calls and clone size are taken from that table; D and trimming were inferred from the DNA. This sample has about 95,000 clones, with roughly 79% found just once. During active infection, Seattle patients enrolled and were then monitored through disease. This CDR3 has 14 residues. V was cut by 5 bases and J by 3 bases, with 11 bases left in between. Germline V lookup: CDR1 SNHLY, CDR2 FYNNEI.

The clonotype originates from a man older than 75 with COVID-19, enrolled during active disease. What was sequenced was peripheral blood. V and J are TRBV2 and TRBJ2-1; tentatively, D is TRBD1 (6 bases). This CDR3 reads CASSLMGHYNEQFF. In DNA form, the CDR3 reads TGTGCCAGCAGTCTAATGGGACACTACAATGAGCAGTTCTTC.